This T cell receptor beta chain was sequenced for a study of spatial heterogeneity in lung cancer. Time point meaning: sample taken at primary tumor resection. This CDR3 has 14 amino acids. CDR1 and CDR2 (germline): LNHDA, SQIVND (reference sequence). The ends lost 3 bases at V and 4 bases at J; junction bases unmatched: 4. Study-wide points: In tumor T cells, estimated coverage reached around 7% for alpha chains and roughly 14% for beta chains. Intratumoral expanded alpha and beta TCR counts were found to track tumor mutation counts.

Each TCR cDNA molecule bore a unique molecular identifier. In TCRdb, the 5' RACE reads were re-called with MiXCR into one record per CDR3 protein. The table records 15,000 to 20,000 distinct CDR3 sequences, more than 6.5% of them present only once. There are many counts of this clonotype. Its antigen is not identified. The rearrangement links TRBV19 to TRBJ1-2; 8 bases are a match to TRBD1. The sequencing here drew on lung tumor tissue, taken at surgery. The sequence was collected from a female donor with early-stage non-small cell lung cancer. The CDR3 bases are TGTGCCAGTAGTATGGGACAGGTTGGCTATGGCTACACCTTC. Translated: CASSMGQVGYGYTF.